This T cell receptor (beta chain) was sequenced in a study of shared clonotypes between healthy human individuals (dated by TCRdb to between 2020 and 2021). Regarding the research as a whole: The cohort included three men and two women between 18 and 49 years of age. For each donor, CD4 naive and CD4 memory were each given three plates, CD8 naive was given two plates, and CD8 memory was given one plate. Between about 0.8 and 9 billion PBMCs per donor were obtained by leukapheresis. Libraries were prepared and TCR repertoires were sequenced by different laboratories using diverse techniques, in order to increase sequencing depth and limit assay-specific biases. The study deeply sequenced blood TCR repertoires of five healthy adults to estimate repertoire size and the extent of clonotype sharing between individuals. Overall study outcomes, separate from this receptor: Higher generation probabilities were observed for clonotypes shared by all four sorted-subset donors than for non-shared clonotypes. The small number of donors limited the genetic and exposure-history diversity represented. Sharing across a few donors was observed for roughly 5.4% of naive CD4, over 3% of naive CD8, roughly 2.3% of memory CD4, and around 0.42% of memory CD8 clonotypes. Only blood was sampled, and tissue TCR repertoires likely differ from those in blood. Even with the large sequencing depth, rarefaction of the sorted-subset datasets indicated that sequencing was incomplete. Pairwise subsampling indicated that sequencing depth was expected to affect the degree of clonotype sharing among donors. Larger estimated clonotype richness was generally found for naive subsets than for memory subsets.

Using the deep immunoSEQ assay, multiplex PCR amplified TCR CDR3 regions from genomic DNA. Extracted genomic DNA from each cell subset was spread evenly across all wells of several immunoSEQ 96-well plates, with each plate serving as a replicate. For sorted subsets, approximately 210 ng of genomic DNA, equivalent to 25,000 to 35,000 T cell genomes, went into each replicate PCR. Purified libraries were quantified with a Qubit 3.0 fluorometer, sized on a Bioanalyzer 2100, and re-quantified with the KAPA Library Quantification kit. Every immunoSEQ 96-well plate was sequenced on a dedicated single-read 150-cycle Illumina NextSeq 550 flow cell. Turning to the authors' computational methods: Because the immunoSEQ output included only junctional sequences and no quality scores, the filtering could not be the same as the filtering used for full-length reads. To assign V/J genes and CDR3, sequences were annotated against IMGT germline references using PyIR, a Python wrapper for IgBLAST v1.9. Reads were filtered out if the reads had weak V/J assignments (E-value above 1e-6), no CDR3, stop codons, out-of-frame junctions, or ambiguous translated residues. A V3J clonotype was defined by an identical inferred V gene, J gene, and CDR3 amino acid sequence. The percentage overlap between two repertoires was calculated by dividing the number of shared unique clonotypes by the size of the smaller repertoire. RTK rarefaction, the Chao1 estimator, and Recon v2.1 estimates of unobserved clonotypes were used to assess repertoire richness. Generation probabilities were computed with OLGA for all TCRbeta clonotypes obtained by the gDNA method from several donors. The table comes from immuneACCESS by way of TCRdb, which keeps in-frame sequences with V and J called. Part of the clones is missing from these tables; in studies checked, under half for an unresolved V gene and the rest for unknown reasons. The V and J calls and clone size are taken from that table; D and trimming were inferred from the DNA. Within this sample are millions of clones, with approximately 92% of them counted one time only. The top ten hold 0.14% of the sample.

Trimming takes 1 base off V and 3 bases off J; junction bases not matched to a gene: 9. The CDR3 holds 17 amino acids from the cysteine to the phenylalanine. Only the CDR3 part of the read is kept: 51 bases, read in frame from the first base. From the germline V gene (reference sequence), CDR1 is LNHNV and CDR2 is YYDKDF. Points on this clone: Its antigen is currently not known. Base qualities were left out, and no much larger clone turns up one base away.

The donors were healthy, HIV-negative adults who had no recently reported acute infections or vaccinations. All donors were Caucasian adults living in Nashville, Tennessee, USA. Magnetic negative selection was used to enrich CD4+ T cells, after which naive cells were positively selected on CD45RA and the negative fraction became the memory subset. Blood was collected by leukapheresis, and PBMCs were isolated by Ficoll-Histopaque density gradient centrifugation and then cryopreserved in liquid nitrogen vapor phase. Analytical flow cytometry was used to check the purity and quantity of each magnetically sorted T cell population. From each sorted fraction, genomic DNA was isolated and quantified by UV absorbance on a Nanodrop 2000c.

The receptor comes from a man in his late teens or twenties in good health. The sample comprised naive CD4+ T cells sorted from blood. The sample's cell subset or site label is to be understood as: CD45RA+ positively selected. The chain was built from TRBV15 and TRBJ2-7, and 10 junctional nucleotides match TRBD2. The CDR3 here reads CATSRASGGAGDYEQYF. The DNA sequence is TGTGCCACCAGCAGAGCGAGCGGGGGGGCTGGAGACTACGAGCAGTACTTC.